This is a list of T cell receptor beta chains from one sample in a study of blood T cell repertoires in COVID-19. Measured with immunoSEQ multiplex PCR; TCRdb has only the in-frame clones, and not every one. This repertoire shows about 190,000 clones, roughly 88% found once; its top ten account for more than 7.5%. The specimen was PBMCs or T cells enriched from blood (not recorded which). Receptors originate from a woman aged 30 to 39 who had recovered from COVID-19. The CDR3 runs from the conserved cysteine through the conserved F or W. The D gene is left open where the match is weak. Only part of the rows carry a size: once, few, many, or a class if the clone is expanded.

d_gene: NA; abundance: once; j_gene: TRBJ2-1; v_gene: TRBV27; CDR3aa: CASSSEPAGYNEQFF; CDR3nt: TGTGCCAGCAGTTCCGAGCCGGCGGGTTACAATGAGCAGTTCTTC
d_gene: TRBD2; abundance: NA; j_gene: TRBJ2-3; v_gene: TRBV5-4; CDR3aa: CASSFSGSSGDTQYF; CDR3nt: TGTGCCAGCAGCTTTAGCGGGAGTTCTGGAGATACGCAGTATTTT
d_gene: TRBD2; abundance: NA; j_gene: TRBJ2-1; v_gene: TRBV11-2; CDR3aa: CASSPSGSSYNEQFF; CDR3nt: TGTGCCAGCAGCCCTAGCGGGAGCTCCTACAATGAGCAGTTCTTC
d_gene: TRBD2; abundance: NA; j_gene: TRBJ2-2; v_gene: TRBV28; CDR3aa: CASSLWGGLAGGPDTGELFF; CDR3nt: TGTGCCAGCAGTTTATGGGGGGGGCTAGCGGGAGGGCCGGACACCGGGGAGCTGTTTTTT
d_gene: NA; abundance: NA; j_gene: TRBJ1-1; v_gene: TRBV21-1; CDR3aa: CASSKGTQGNTEAFF; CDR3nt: TGTGCCAGCAGCAAAGGAACGCAGGGGAACACTGAAGCTTTCTTT
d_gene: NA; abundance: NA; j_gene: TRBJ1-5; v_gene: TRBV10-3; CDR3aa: CAISERTAKNQPQHF; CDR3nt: TGTGCCATCAGTGAGAGGACAGCAAAGAATCAGCCCCAGCATTTT
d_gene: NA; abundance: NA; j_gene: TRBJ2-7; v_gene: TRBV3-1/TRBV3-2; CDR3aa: CASSINAGLGEQYF; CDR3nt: TGTGCCAGCAGCATCAATGCGGGGTTGGGGGAGCAGTACTTC
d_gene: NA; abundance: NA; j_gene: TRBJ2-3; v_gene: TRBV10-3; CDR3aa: CAISEQLDTQYF; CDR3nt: TGTGCCATCAGTGAGCAACTTGATACGCAGTATTTT
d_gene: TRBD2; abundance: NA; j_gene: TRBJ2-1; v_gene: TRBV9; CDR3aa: CASSVTLGLAGGNEQFF; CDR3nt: TGTGCCAGCAGCGTAACCCTGGGACTAGCGGGGGGCAATGAGCAGTTCTTC
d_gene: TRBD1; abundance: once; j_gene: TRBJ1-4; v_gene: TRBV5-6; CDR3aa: CASSLVAGGNEKLFF; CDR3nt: TGTGCCAGCAGCTTGGTCGCAGGGGGAAATGAAAAACTGTTTTTT
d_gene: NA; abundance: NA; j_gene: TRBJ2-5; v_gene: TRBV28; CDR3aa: CASTGGLGRVQETQYF; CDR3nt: TGTGCCAGCACCGGGGGACTGGGCAGAGTTCAAGAGACCCAGTACTTC
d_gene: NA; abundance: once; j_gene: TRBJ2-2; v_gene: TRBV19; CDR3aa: CASSIGSAAYTGELFF; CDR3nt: TGTGCCAGTAGTATAGGGTCGGCGGCCTACACCGGGGAGCTGTTTTTT
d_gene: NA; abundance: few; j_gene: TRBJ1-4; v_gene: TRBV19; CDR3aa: CATADSGNEKLFF; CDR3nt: TGTGCCACCGCGGACAGCGGTAATGAAAAACTGTTTTTT
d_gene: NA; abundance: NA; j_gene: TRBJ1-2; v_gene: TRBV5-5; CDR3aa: CASSLAGAPFLF; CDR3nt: TGTGCCAGCAGCTTGGCCGGAGCTCCATTCCTTTTC
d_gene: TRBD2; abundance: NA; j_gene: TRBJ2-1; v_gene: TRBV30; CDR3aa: CAWSPPGLAGVNEQFF; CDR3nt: TGTGCCTGGAGTCCCCCGGGACTAGCGGGAGTGAATGAGCAGTTCTTC
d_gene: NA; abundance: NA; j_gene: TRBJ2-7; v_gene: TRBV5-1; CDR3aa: CASSLGRGSYEQYF; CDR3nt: TGCGCCAGCAGCTTGGGGCGGGGATCCTACGAGCAGTACTTC
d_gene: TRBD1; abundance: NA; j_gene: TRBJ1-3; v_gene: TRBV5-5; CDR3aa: CASSYSTGTAGNTIYF; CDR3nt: TGTGCCAGCAGTTATTCTACCGGGACAGCCGGAAACACCATATATTTT
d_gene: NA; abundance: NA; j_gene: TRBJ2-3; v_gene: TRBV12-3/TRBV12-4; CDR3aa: CASSLLSDTQYF; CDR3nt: TGTGCCAGCAGCCTATTATCAGATACGCAGTATTTT
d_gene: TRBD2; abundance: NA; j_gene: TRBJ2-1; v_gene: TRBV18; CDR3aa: CASSPPSGNSYNEQFF; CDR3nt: TGTGCCAGCTCACCACCGAGCGGGAACTCCTACAATGAGCAGTTCTTC
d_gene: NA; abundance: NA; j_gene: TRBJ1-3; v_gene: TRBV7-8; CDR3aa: CASSQQDSSGNTIYF; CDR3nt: TGTGCCAGCAGCCAACAGGACAGCTCTGGAAACACCATATATTTT
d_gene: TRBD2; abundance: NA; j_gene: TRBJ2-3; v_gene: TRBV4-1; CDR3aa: CASSGLAGARDTQYF; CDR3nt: TGCGCCAGCAGCGGCCTAGCGGGGGCACGGGATACGCAGTATTTT
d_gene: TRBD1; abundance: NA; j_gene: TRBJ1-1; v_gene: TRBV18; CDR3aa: CANPIEPGGNTEAFF; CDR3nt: TGTGCCAACCCAATAGAACCAGGGGGTAACACTGAAGCTTTCTTT
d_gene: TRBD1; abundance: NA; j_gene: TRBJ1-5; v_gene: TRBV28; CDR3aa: CASSSPAGTGYQPQHF; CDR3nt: TGTGCCAGCAGTTCCCCGGCCGGGACAGGGTATCAGCCCCAGCATTTT
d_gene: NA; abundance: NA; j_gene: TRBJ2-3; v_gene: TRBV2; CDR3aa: CASSTSRTDTQYF; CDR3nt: TGTGCCAGCAGTACGTCTAGGACAGATACGCAGTATTTT
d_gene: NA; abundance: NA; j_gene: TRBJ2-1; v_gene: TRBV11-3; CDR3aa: CASSLDGTSYNEQFF; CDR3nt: TGTGCCAGCAGCTTAGATGGGACTTCGTACAATGAGCAGTTCTTC
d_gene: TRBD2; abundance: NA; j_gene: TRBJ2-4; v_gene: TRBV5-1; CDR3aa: CASSQGLAGGLGKNIQYF; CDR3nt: TGCGCCAGCAGCCAGGGACTAGCGGGAGGGCTGGGCAAAAACATTCAGTACTTC
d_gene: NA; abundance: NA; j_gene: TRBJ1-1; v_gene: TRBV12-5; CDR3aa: CASGLVVTGGVAEAFF; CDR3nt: TGTGCTAGTGGTTTGGTGGTCACGGGGGGGGTGGCTGAAGCTTTCTTT
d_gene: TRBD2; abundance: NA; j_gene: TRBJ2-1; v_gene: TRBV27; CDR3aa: CASSFVRLAGRLYNEQFF; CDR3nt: TGTGCCAGCAGTTTCGTCCGACTAGCGGGACGGCTCTACAATGAGCAGTTCTTC
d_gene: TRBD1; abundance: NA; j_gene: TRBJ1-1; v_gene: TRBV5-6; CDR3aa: CASSLGADRAVTEAFF; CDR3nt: TGTGCCAGCAGCTTGGGAGCCGACAGGGCGGTCACTGAAGCTTTCTTT
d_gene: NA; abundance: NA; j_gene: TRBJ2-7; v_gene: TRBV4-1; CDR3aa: CASSQDSTYEQYF; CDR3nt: TGCGCCAGCAGCCAAGACAGTACCTACGAGCAGTACTTC
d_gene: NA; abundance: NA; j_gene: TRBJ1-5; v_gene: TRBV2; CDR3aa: CASSGQAGQPQHF; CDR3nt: TGTGCCAGCAGTGGACAGGCCGGTCAGCCCCAGCATTTT
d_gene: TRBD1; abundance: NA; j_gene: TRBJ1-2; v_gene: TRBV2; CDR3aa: CASSGQGYGYTF; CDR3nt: TGTGCCAGCAGTGGACAGGGCTATGGCTACACCTTC
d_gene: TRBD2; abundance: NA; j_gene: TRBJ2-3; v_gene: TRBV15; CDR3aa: CATSRRAGPSTDTQYF; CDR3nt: TGTGCCACCAGCAGACGAGCGGGGCCAAGCACAGATACGCAGTATTTT